This T cell receptor beta chain was captured in a study of cytomegalovirus exposure and HLA in healthy donors. Study findings and constraints: Across donors, most TCRs were seen rarely, yet some public ones were widespread. It was reported in a later analysis that an Asian-associated ancestry cluster showed fewer N-insertions than the approximately 700-donor mean. HLA alleles were associated with some 17,000 TCR beta sequences in a later analysis at 0.05 false discovery rate.

The germline gives CDR1 SGDLS, CDR2 YYNGEE. With 0 bases removed from V and 1 base from J, the gap between germline ends came to 11 bases. The CDR3 consists of 15 residues. The PCR used 60 Vbeta and 13 Jbeta primers. TCRdb keeps only in-frame clones here, not all; method: immunoSEQ multiplex PCR. The table has about 110,000 clones, 60% to 75% seen once. As regards this clone: What it recognizes is unknown.

The source material was PBMCs. This clonotype was sampled from a male donor in good health and CMV-seropositive. The rearrangement joins TRBV9 to TRBJ2-7, with D possibly being TRBD2 (5 bases). As DNA, the CDR3 is TGTGCCAGCAGCGTAGCGGGGATACCGTCCTACGAGCAGTACTTC. Translating it yields CASSVAGIPSYEQYF.